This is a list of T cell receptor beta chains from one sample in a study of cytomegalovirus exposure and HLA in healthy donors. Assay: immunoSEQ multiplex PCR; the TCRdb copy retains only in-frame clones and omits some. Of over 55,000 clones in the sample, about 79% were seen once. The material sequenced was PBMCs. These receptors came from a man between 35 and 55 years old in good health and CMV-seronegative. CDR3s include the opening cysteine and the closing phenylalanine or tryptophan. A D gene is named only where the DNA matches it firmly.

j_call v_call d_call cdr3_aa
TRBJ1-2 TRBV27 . CASSLSQGGPYGYTF
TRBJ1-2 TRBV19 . CASSQTGYGYTF
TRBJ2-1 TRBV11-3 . CASSEGPKNEQFF
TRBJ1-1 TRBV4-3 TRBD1 CASSQKTGDTEAFF
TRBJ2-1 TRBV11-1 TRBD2 CASSLGGDYLRPEQFF
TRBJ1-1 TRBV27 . CASSPIRGASEAFF
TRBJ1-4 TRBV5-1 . CASSSGGDEKLFF
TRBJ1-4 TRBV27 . CASSLIQGEKLFF
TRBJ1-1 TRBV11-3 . CASSLGWGDTEAFF
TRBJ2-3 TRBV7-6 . CASSFNPGGTDTQYF
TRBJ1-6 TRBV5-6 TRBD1 CASSLDRGGSPLHF
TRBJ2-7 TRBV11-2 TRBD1 CASSPLGTGNEQYF
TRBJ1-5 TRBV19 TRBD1 CASSVDRGGNQPQHF
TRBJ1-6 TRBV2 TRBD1 CASSDPRTGAGYNSPLHF
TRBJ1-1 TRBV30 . CAWSVNPQLQGRAFF
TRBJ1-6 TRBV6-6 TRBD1 CASSAQGAKSPLHF
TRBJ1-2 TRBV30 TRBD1 CAWSQLTGTGPYYGYTF
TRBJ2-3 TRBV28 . CASSDSSTDTQYF